This T cell receptor beta chain is from a study of siplizumab effects on memory and regulatory T cells. Study conclusions and caveats: There was no confirmation of the suppressive function of proliferating Tregs from siplizumab cultures. For mappable alloreactive CD4+ clones, the mean Treg-derived fraction was approximately 69% with siplizumab and around 27% in controls.

Mixed lymphocyte reaction cells were cocultured at 37°C for 5 to 7 days. Prior to a 1:1 mixing, responder PBMCs were labelled with CFSE and stimulator PBMCs with Violet Dye. The assay looked at some 100,000 TCR templates in each sample. The protocol was immunoSEQ multiplex PCR, while the TCRdb copy is restricted to in-frame clones and leaves out a portion. The sample includes over 4,000 clones, 40% to 60% of them seen just once. CDR3 length: 14 residues. V dropped 5 bases and J dropped 11 bases, with 16 bases sitting between them. Germline V gene lookup returns CDR1 SEHNR and CDR2 FQNEAQ (reference sequence). For this clone: Its antigen is undetermined.

The clonotype comes from a human donor in good health; the cells came from an allogeneic mixed lymphocyte reaction. Some clones in this sample may be carry-over from other donors' samples. The V and J genes are TRBV7-9 and TRBJ1-6; D uncertain. The material sequenced was CFSE-low (dividing) CD4+ T cells sorted from an allogeneic mixed lymphocyte reaction. CDR3: CASSPRREGAPLHF. In nucleotides, the CDR3 is TGTGCCAGCAGCCCCCGCCGGGAGGGCGCACCCCTCCACTTT.